The rows below give T cell receptor beta chains drawn from one sample of a study of patients and donors after allogeneic stem cell transplantation. TCRdb recomputed calls from the RT-PCR reads with MiXCR, one row per CDR3 protein. The data contain hundreds of thousands of distinct CDR3 sequences, less than 50% of them singletons. Sequencing used blood, either unsorted or a sorted T cell fraction (not recorded which). The origin of the receptors is a human donor who was either an allogeneic HSCT recipient or a stem cell or donor lymphocyte infusion donor (not recorded which). It is not recorded whose cells these are; they may come from a transplant donor. Both conserved end residues are part of each CDR3. The D gene is left open where the match is weak. For some rows the clone size is stated as once, few or many, or as a class when expanded; others skip it.

D gene	V gene	J gene	clone size	CDR3 DNA	CDR3 protein
NA	TRBV12-3/TRBV12-4	TRBJ2-2	NA	TGTGCCAGCAGCACCAGGGACTTCTCCCCAACCAGGGAGCTGTTTTTT	CASSTRDFSPTRELFF
NA	TRBV5-1	TRBJ2-7	NA	TGCGCCAGCAGCTTGGACCCTCCAAGCGCCTCCTACGAGCAGTACTTC	CASSLDPPSASYEQYF
NA	TRBV5-1	TRBJ2-7	NA	TGCGCCAGCAGCTTAGTAGGGGACAACTACGAGCAGTACTTC	CASSLVGDNYEQYF
NA	TRBV28	TRBJ2-7	once	TGTGCCAGCAGTTTAAGGGCGGACGAGCAGTACTTC	CASSLRADEQYF
TRBD1	TRBV6-6	TRBJ1-2	NA	TGTGCCAGCAGCGACCGGGACAGGGCCACTTGGGGCTACACCTTC	CASSDRDRATWGYTF
NA	TRBV6-5	TRBJ1-1	NA	TGTGCCAGCAGTTACTCAAGGTCGGTGGGCACTGAAGCTTTCTTT	CASSYSRSVGTEAFF
NA	TRBV5-1	TRBJ1-1	NA	TGCGCCAGCAGCTTGGTCGAAGTCAGGGGAACTGAAGCTTTCTTT	CASSLVEVRGTEAFF
TRBD1	TRBV24-1	TRBJ2-2	NA	TGTGCCACATCACTCGGACAGGGAAACACCGGGGAGCTGTTTTTT	CATSLGQGNTGELFF
NA	TRBV23-1	TRBJ2-2	NA	TGCGCCAGCAGTCAATCGTCGGGGTTTAACACCGGGGAGCTGTTTTTT	CASSQSSGFNTGELFF
NA	TRBV12-3/TRBV12-4	TRBJ2-1	NA	TGTGCCAGCAGCCCGAGCGACAATGAGCAGTTCTTC	CASSPSDNEQFF
NA	TRBV28	TRBJ2-5	NA	TGTGCCAGCAGTTTACGACTGCTCCAAGAGACCCAGTACTTC	CASSLRLLQETQYF
TRBD1	TRBV19	TRBJ1-4	few	TGTGCCAGTAGTCCACGGGACAGGGGACATGTAAAACTGTTTTTT	CASSPRDRGHVKLFF